The 31 T cell receptor beta chains below all came from one sample that was sequenced in a study of blood T cell repertoires in COVID-19. Produced via immunoSEQ multiplex PCR; TCRdb's table is partial and in-frame only. The sample yields 200,000 to 250,000 clones, 85% seen once. Sequencing was carried out using peripheral blood. The receptors were sampled from a woman aged 55 to 70 with active or convalescent COVID-19.

The gene calls are TRBV2 and TRBJ1-2; 8 bases line up with TRBD1. CDR1 is SNHLY and CDR2 is FYNNEI in the germline V gene. The CDR3 contains 22 residues. Unmatched junction bases numbered 36, after V lost 7 bases and J lost 8 bases. DNA of the CDR3: TGTGCCAGCACCCGAGCAGGGGGCGTCTTCAGCCTAGAAACTATTTCGGGGCTCGGCTACACCTTC. As protein: CASTRAGGVFSLETISGLGYTF.

The J gene is TRBJ2-1, the V gene TRBV2; TRBD2 matches at 8 bases. The V segment lost 4 bases and the J segment 0 bases; nucleotides outside the gene matches: 8. The CDR3 has 17 residues. Germline V gene sequence: CDR1 SNHLY, CDR2 FYNNEI. CDR3 DNA: TGTGCCAGCAGTGGAGGGGAGAGCGGGAGCTCCTACAATGAGCAGTTCTTC. This gives the protein CASSGGESGSSYNEQFF.

Only a few counts were recorded for this clone. V and J are TRBV4-1 and TRBJ1-3; D is perhaps TRBD1 (6 bases). Germline V gene data show CDR1 as MGHRA and CDR2 as YSYEKL. The CDR3 has 18 residues. Deletions cut 4 bases from V and 0 bases from J, with 19 bases between. The CDR3 reads CASSPAPYRVTSGNTIYF. CDR3 DNA sequence: TGCGCCAGCAGCCCCGCACCCTACAGGGTCACCTCTGGAAACACCATATATTTT.

This clone has more than one count but fewer than ten. At one of its ends the junction is not consistent with the germline gene, which may arise from a read error. The chain links TRBV7-7 to TRBJ2-2; 7 bases are a match to TRBD1. The germline gives CDR1 SSHAT, CDR2 FNYEAQ (reference sequence). The CDR3 covers 15 residues. CDR3 in amino acids: CASSAGTANTGELFF. In DNA, the CDR3 is TGTGCTAGCAGCGCCGGGACAGCGAACACCGGGGAGCTGTTTTTT.

V usage is TRBV7-9 and J usage is TRBJ2-3, with unresolved D. Germline V gene lookup returns CDR1 SEHNR and CDR2 FQNEAQ (reference sequence). V was cut by 11 bases and J by 5 bases, with 17 bases left in between. The CDR3 loop spans 13 amino acids. CDR3 sequence (DNA): TGTGCCTCAAAGCTTAGTTATGGAGATACGCAGTATTTT. This codes for CASKLSYGDTQYF.

This clone was recorded only once. J is TRBJ2-7 and V is TRBV7-2, with 8 bases identical to TRBD2. The CDR3 has 15 amino acids. Unmatched junction bases numbered 3, after V lost 1 base and J lost 1 base. Germline CDR1 reads SGHTA; CDR2 reads FQGNSA. CDR3 protein: CASSLVGGESYEQYF. The DNA of the CDR3 is TGTGCCAGCAGCTTAGTCGGGGGGGAGTCCTACGAGCAGTACTTC.

The genes are TRBV7-9 and TRBJ2-5; 7 nucleotides match TRBD1. This CDR3 comprises 11 residues. With 7 bases clipped from V and 9 bases from J, the junction kept 5 bases outside the gene matches. The V gene's germline CDR1 is SEHNR and CDR2 FQNEAQ (reference sequence). The CDR3 sequence: CASNIQGAQYF. The CDR3 coding sequence is TGTGCCAGCAATATTCAGGGGGCCCAGTACTTC. Supplemented by reference TRBV7-9 and TRBJ2-5, the full variable domain reads DTGVSQNPRHKITKRGQNVTFRCDPISEHNRLYWYRQTLGQGPEFLTYFQNEAQLEKSRLLSDRFSAERPKGSFSTLEIQRTEQGDSAMYLCASNIQGAQYFGPGTRLLVL.

The chain joins TRBV19 to TRBJ2-3; 7 bases match TRBD1. The junction had 6 bases not matched to a gene; V was cut back by 4 bases and J by 2 bases. In germline, CDR1 is LNHDA, CDR2 SQIVND (reference sequence). The CDR3 consists of 15 residues. The CDR3 reads CASSTTGVATDTQYF. CDR3 in DNA: TGTGCCAGTAGTACCACAGGGGTGGCCACAGATACGCAGTATTTT.

V and J are TRBV5-1 and TRBJ2-4; D unclear. V shed 4 bases and J shed 1 base, with 12 bases lying between them. This CDR3 spans 15 amino acids. Germline CDR1 is SGHRS and CDR2 is YFSETQ. The CDR3 region is CASSAGPSAKNIQYF. Here the CDR3 DNA reads TGCGCCAGCAGCGCCGGTCCGTCGGCCAAAAACATTCAGTACTTC.

This chain connects TRBV27 to TRBJ2-7; weak D call: TRBD2 (6 bases). From germline, CDR1 is MNHEY and CDR2 SMNVEV (reference sequence). This CDR3 has 14 residues. The CDR3 nucleotides are TGTGCCAGCACCCCCCAGGAAGCGGGCCTCCCCGGAGGCGTC. Amino acids: CASTPQEAGLPGGV.

In regard to this clone: At the DNA level, this CDR3 is encoded by other sequences in the same sample as well. The chain links TRBV27 to TRBJ1-2; TRBD1 aligns across 9 bases. V shed 8 bases, J shed 3 bases, and the junction held 1 base outside the gene matches. The CDR3 extends over 12 amino acids. The germline gives CDR1 MNHEY, CDR2 SMNVEV (reference sequence). In nucleotides, the CDR3 is TGTGCCAGCTGGGACAGGGACTATGGCTACACCTTC. Its translation is CASWDRDYGYTF.

The chain links TRBV6-5 to TRBJ1-1; perhaps TRBD1 as D (6 bases). CDR1 and CDR2 from the germline V gene are MNHEY and SVGAGI. The V end was cut by 5 bases, the J end by 5 bases, with 12 bases between. This CDR3 has 13 residues. The CDR3 protein is CASSPRGETEAFF. Here the CDR3 DNA reads TGTGCCAGCAGTCCCAGGGGTGAGACTGAAGCTTTCTTT.

The J gene is TRBJ1-2, the V gene TRBV28; D is uncertain. The germline gives CDR1 MDHEN, CDR2 SYDVKM. Trimming took 6 bases from V and 3 from J, leaving 8 bases between them. This CDR3 has 12 residues. CDR3 protein: CASRNGYYGYTF. The CDR3 nucleotides read TGTGCCAGCAGGAACGGGTACTATGGCTACACCTTC.

The chain couples TRBV7-9 to TRBJ2-5; TRBD2 agrees at 8 bases. The V gene's germline CDR1 is SEHNR and CDR2 FQNEAQ (reference sequence). The trim removed 2 bases at V and 5 bases at J, leaving 1 base unmatched. This CDR3 has 13 amino acids. Here the CDR3 DNA reads TGTGCCAGCAGCTTACGCGGGAGGGAGACCCAGTACTTC. Residues: CASSLRGRETQYF.

This clone was detected once. V usage is TRBV18 and J usage is TRBJ1-1; tentatively, D is TRBD1 (6 bases). The V and J ends lost 2 bases and 4 bases respectively, with 11 bases between them. Germline V gene lookup returns CDR1 KGHSH and CDR2 LQKENI. The CDR3 totals 14 residues. The CDR3 sequence: CASSPIGGGTEAFF. Here the CDR3 DNA reads TGTGCCAGCTCACCAATTGGGGGCGGCACTGAAGCTTTCTTT.

This CDR3 is CARSLGGRANYGYTF. CDR3 bases: TGTGCCAGAAGCTTAGGGGGGCGAGCTAACTATGGCTACACCTTC. This chain uses TRBV7-5 with TRBJ1-2; the table names TRBD1, a call not compared with the DNA. TRBV7-5 is marked as a pseudogene. The CDR3 is 15 amino acids.

The chain joins TRBV19 to TRBJ1-4, with D unresolved. The germline V gene encodes CDR1 LNHDA and CDR2 SQIVND (reference sequence). V lost 1 base and J 3 bases, leaving 9 bases between the germline ends. The CDR3 totals 15 residues. Here the CDR3 reads CASSIAGRANEKLFF. In DNA, the CDR3 is TGTGCCAGTAGTATAGCCGGGAGGGCTAATGAAAAACTGTTTTTT.

This clone was detected only a few times. The chain has TRBV12-3 or TRBV12-4 and TRBJ1-3; D remains ambiguous. Trimming took off 2 bases at V and 4 bases at J, with 3 bases between the two ends. The CDR3 runs 12 residues. CDR3 coding DNA: TGTGCCAGCAGTTTACTCGGAAACACCATATATTTT. Amino acids: CASSLLGNTIYF.

The sample holds one count of this clone. CDR3 DNA sequence: TGTGCCAGCCACCCCCGGGCGGGGTTCACAGATACGCAGTATTTT. Protein product: CASHPRAGFTDTQYF. The chain links TRBV28 to TRBJ2-3, with D perhaps matching TRBD2 (6 bases). Germline CDR1 reads MDHEN; CDR2 reads SYDVKM. V lost 8 bases to trimming and J lost 2 bases, with 17 bases between them. This CDR3 spans 15 amino acids.

V usage is TRBV5-1 and J usage is TRBJ1-1, with D tentatively TRBD1 (6 bases). Between the trimmed V and J ends, which lost 0 bases and 10 bases, there was a span of 13 bases. The CDR3 covers 13 residues. Germline V lookup: CDR1 SGHRS, CDR2 YFSETQ. CDR3 region: CASSLAAGDGAFF. The DNA for the CDR3 is TGCGCCAGCAGCTTGGCGGCAGGGGACGGAGCTTTCTTT.

The rearrangement links TRBV27 to TRBJ2-1; D gene unclear. Per the germline V gene, CDR1 is MNHEY and CDR2 is SMNVEV (reference sequence). Trimming pared 7 bases from V and 1 base from J, leaving 14 bases between. The CDR3 covers 15 residues. CDR3 bases: TGTGCCAGCACCACCGCAGGTTTTTCCTACAATGAGCAGTTCTTC. Protein: CASTTAGFSYNEQFF.

V gene TRBV11-2 combines with J gene TRBJ2-5; 9 bases fit TRBD2. The V gene's germline CDR1 is SGHAT and CDR2 FQNNGV. V trimming: 5 bases; J trimming: 5 bases; junction bases outside the gene matches: 6. The CDR3 consists of 14 residues. The CDR3 is CASSPGLAYETQYF. The DNA for the CDR3 is TGTGCCAGCAGCCCGGGACTAGCATACGAGACCCAGTACTTC.

V is TRBV4-2 and J is TRBJ2-2; 7 bases line up with TRBD2. From germline, CDR1 is LGHNA and CDR2 YNFKEQ. Germline trimming cut 0 bases from V and 6 bases from J; bases unmatched to any gene: 7. The CDR3 contains 16 residues. CDR3 region: CASSQELGEGAGELFF. CDR3 nucleotides: TGTGCCAGCAGCCAAGAGTTGGGGGAGGGCGCCGGGGAGCTGTTTTTT.

About this clone: Other DNA sequences in the sample encode the same CDR3. Here the CDR3 DNA reads TGCGCCAGCAGCCCGTCGACAGGAAACTATGGCTACACCTTC. It is translated as CASSPSTGNYGYTF. This chain links TRBV5-1 with TRBJ1-2; D may be TRBD1 (6 bases). Trimming left V 4 bases short and J 2 bases short, with 12 bases between. Germline-derived CDR1 and CDR2 are SGHRS and YFSETQ. The CDR3 contains 14 residues.

This rearrangement joins TRBV15 to TRBJ2-5, with 9 positions matching TRBD2. V shed 1 base and J 5 bases; nucleotides not matched to a gene: 5. The CDR3 is made up of 15 amino acids. Germline V gene lookup returns CDR1 LNHNV and CDR2 YYDKDF (reference sequence). The CDR3 DNA sequence: TGTGCCACCAGCAGAGTTGCGGGGGGGCGTGAGACCCAGTACTTC. Amino acid sequence: CATSRVAGGRETQYF.

The V call is TRBV19, the J call TRBJ2-6; 10 positions match TRBD2. V shed 4 bases, J shed 2 bases, and the junction held 11 bases outside the gene matches. The CDR3 length is 19 residues. Germline V gives CDR1 LNHDA, CDR2 SQIVND (reference sequence). The CDR3 DNA sequence: TGTGCCAGTAGTAGGACGGGAGCGGGAGGGCCAACTGGGGCCAACGTCCTGACTTTC. Amino acids: CASSRTGAGGPTGANVLTF.

V usage is TRBV6-1 and J usage is TRBJ2-1; a weak D match, TRBD1 (6 bases). The CDR3 extends over 14 amino acids. CDR1 is MNHNS and CDR2 is SASEGT in the germline V gene. The V and J ends lost 2 bases and 10 bases respectively, with 15 bases between them. CDR3 nucleotides: TGTGCCAGCAGTGAAAATCGACAGGTCGGCGAGCAGTTCTTC. Residues: CASSENRQVGEQFF.

This clone has a single count. CDR3 DNA: TGTGCCAGCAGCTTAAGGACGGGGAGCACAGATACGCAGTATTTT. It is translated as CASSLRTGSTDTQYF. V and J are TRBV11-2 and TRBJ2-3; maybe TRBD2 (5 bases). The germline V gene encodes CDR1 SGHAT and CDR2 FQNNGV. V shed 2 bases and J shed 0 bases, with 9 bases lying between them. This CDR3 comprises 15 residues.

The chain has TRBV6-1 and TRBJ1-2; TRBD1 is a possible D gene (5 bases). The V end lost 3 bases, the J end lost 7 bases, and 21 bases lay between the germline ends. The CDR3 loop spans 16 amino acids. Per the germline V gene, CDR1 is MNHNS and CDR2 is SASEGT. CDR3 amino acids: CASSEGQGNRPGGYTF. The CDR3 DNA reads TGTGCCAGCAGTGAGGGGCAGGGAAACCGTCCCGGTGGCTACACCTTC.

The chain has TRBV7-3 and TRBJ2-3; 10 bases are shared with TRBD2. The CDR3 extends over 17 amino acids. J gave up 3 bases and V 1 base, and 7 bases lay outside the gene matches. Germline V gene sequence: CDR1 SGHTA, CDR2 FQGTGA. This CDR3 is CASSLIGLAGVTDTQYF. In DNA form, the CDR3 reads TGTGCCAGCAGCTTAATAGGCCTAGCGGGAGTAACAGATACGCAGTATTTT. The full variable domain, in which reference TRBV7-3 and TRBJ2-3 provide the parts outside the CDR3, is GAGVSQTPSNKVTEKGKYVELRCDPISGHTALYWYRQSLGQGPEFLIYFQGTGAADDSGLPNDRFFAVRPEGSVSTLKIQRTERGDSAVYLCASSLIGLAGVTDTQYFGPGTRLTVL.

This clone appeared once. The chain couples TRBV27 to TRBJ1-6; no reliable D call. The germline gives CDR1 MNHEY, CDR2 SMNVEV (reference sequence). Trimming removed 1 base at V and 6 bases at J, with 13 bases between. CDR3 length equals 16 residues. CDR3 in amino acids: CASSLYRARLNSPLHF. The CDR3 region has the DNA TGTGCCAGCAGTTTATACCGCGCCCGTCTTAATTCACCCCTCCACTTT.